This TCR beta chain was captured by sequencing in a study of cytomegalovirus exposure and HLA in healthy donors. Sequenced by immunoSEQ multiplex PCR; TCRdb stores in-frame clones only, minus some. The table lists 130,000 or so clones, 85% to 90% of them singletons. Overall study findings and caveats: Cytomegalovirus association was listed for approximately 160 TCR beta chains.

This CDR3 has 13 residues. The germline V gene has CDR1 GTSNPN and CDR2 SVGIG (reference sequence). V dropped 2 bases and J dropped 9 bases, with 16 bases sitting between them. On this clone itself: Its target is not known.

Source material: PBMCs. The receptor was isolated from a woman under 30 in good health and CMV-seropositive. V gene TRBV30 combines with J gene TRBJ2-5, with D perhaps TRBD1 (6 bases). The chain's CDR3 is CAWSNQGNGAQYF. As DNA, the CDR3 is TGTGCCTGGAGTAACCAGGGGAATGGAGCCCAGTACTTC.